This T cell receptor beta chain appears in the sequencing data of a study of CD8 T cells in Susac syndrome. CD8+ and CD4+ T cells taken from blood had their TCR beta sequenced. CDR1 is SGHRS and CDR2 is YFSETQ in the germline V gene. CDR3 length equals 16 residues. V lost 5 bases, J lost 2 bases, and 10 bases stayed unmatched. Random hexamers were used to reverse transcribe an amount of about 0.5 to 1 ug RNA. Across 54 Vbeta and 13 Jbeta, immunoSEQ multiplex PCR amplified TCR beta CDR3. TCRdb recomputed calls from the immunoSEQ multiplex PCR reads with MiXCR, one row per CDR3 protein. The sample carries about 200,000 distinct CDR3 sequences, roughly 94% recorded once.

This sequence joins TRBV5-1 and TRBJ1-2; 9 bases fit TRBD1. The specimen was CD4+ T cells from PBMCs. This sequence was found in a human donor with multiple sclerosis. This CDR3 reads CASSPGTGTQNYGYTF. In nucleotides, the CDR3 is TGCGCCAGCAGTCCCGGGACAGGGACCCAGAACTATGGCTACACCTTC.